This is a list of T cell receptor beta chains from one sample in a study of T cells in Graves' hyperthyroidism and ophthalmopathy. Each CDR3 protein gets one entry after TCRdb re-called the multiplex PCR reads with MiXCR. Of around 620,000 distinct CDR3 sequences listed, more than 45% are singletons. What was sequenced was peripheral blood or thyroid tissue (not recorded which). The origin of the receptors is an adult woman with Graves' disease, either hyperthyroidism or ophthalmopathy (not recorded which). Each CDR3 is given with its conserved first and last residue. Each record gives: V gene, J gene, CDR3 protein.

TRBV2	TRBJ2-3	CASRVPISTDTQYF
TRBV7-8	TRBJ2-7	CASSLRRENYEQYF
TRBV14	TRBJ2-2	CASSRDNTGELFF
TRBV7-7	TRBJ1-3	CASSLRPDSGNTIYF
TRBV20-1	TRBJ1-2	CSARDEGGYTF
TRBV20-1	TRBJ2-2	CSAFQDRGLGELFF
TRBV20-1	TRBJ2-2	CSAAGTSGRANTGELFF
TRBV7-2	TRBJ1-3	CASRLGVSGNTIYF
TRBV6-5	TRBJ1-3	CASSMTGIGTGNTIYF
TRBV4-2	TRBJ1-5	CASSPRGDRAGRGRENQPQHF
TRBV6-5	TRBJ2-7	CASSQSGISRGEQYF
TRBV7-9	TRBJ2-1	CASSVSGRVSSEQFF
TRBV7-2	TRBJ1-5	CASSNWPGQPQHF
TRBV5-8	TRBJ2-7	CASSSLFTEQQYF
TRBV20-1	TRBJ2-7	CSARDGTVYEQYF
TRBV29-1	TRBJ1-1	CSVVGQGGGTEAFF
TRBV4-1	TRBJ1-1	CASSLGAEANTEAFF
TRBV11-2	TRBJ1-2	CASSKDRGVYGYTF
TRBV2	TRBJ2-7	CASSLWGQGGHSYEQYF
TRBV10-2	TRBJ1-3	CASSVWLTSGNTIYF
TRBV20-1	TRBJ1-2	CSASADGGALYGYTF
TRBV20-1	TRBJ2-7	CSARTSATYEQYF
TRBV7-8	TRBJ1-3	CASSRLRGSTIYF
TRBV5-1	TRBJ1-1	CASSLTISSAEAFF
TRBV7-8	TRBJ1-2	CASRAGPSYGYTF